This TCR beta chain was sequenced in a study of blood T cell repertoires in COVID-19. Looking at the study overall: Researchers got acute and convalescent COVID-19 samples from the United States, Italy and Spain. T cells, B-cell-depleted T cells, or PBMCs supplied cDNA or gDNA.

Study processing details: The authors estimated nucleated cell counts from reference gene primer amplification. Clones were sequenced by immunoSEQ multiplex PCR, and TCRdb holds only the in-frame ones, with some missing. V and J calls and clone size are given by that table; D and trimming were obtained from the DNA. The sample gives under 500,000 clones, approximately 90% of which show up once; roughly 4% is in the top ten. V was clipped by 0 bases and J by 8 bases, with 16 bases between them. Germline V gene data show CDR1 as LGHNT and CDR2 as FRNRAP. CDR3 length: 15 amino acids. The V and J genes are TRBV12-5 and TRBJ1-2; no reliable D call. This receptor was identified in a woman in her thirties with acute or convalescent COVID-19. Input material: peripheral blood. CDR3 region: CASGLVGSGEGGYTF. The CDR3 DNA sequence: TGTGCTAGTGGTTTGGTAGGCAGCGGGGAAGGGGGCTACACCTTC.